What follows are 11 T cell receptor beta chains derived from one specimen sequenced in a study of shared clonotypes between healthy human individuals. The repertoire was sequenced with immunoSEQ multiplex PCR; TCRdb's copy has only in-frame clones and lacks some. Of roughly 1.4 million clones in the sample, approximately 98.5% were seen once. The sequencing input was naive CD4+ T cells sorted from blood. Subset reported: CD45RA+ positively selected. The receptors derive from a man aged 25 to 40 in good health.

A word on this clone: The same CDR3 arises from other DNA sequences in this sample as well. The V gene is TRBV5-1, the J gene TRBJ1-5; 11 nucleotides line up with TRBD1. V shed 3 bases and J 4 bases; nucleotides not matched to a gene: 6. Looked up from germline, CDR1 is SGHRS and CDR2 is YFSETQ. The CDR3 contains 16 residues. CDR3 nucleotide sequence: TGCGCCAGCAGCTCAGGGACAGGGGGACCAAATCAGCCCCAGCATTTT. It codes for CASSSGTGGPNQPQHF.

The chain combines TRBV10-1 with TRBJ2-1; 12 nucleotides line up with TRBD2. Unmatched junction bases numbered 3, after V lost 2 bases and J lost 4 bases. CDR1 is WNHNN, CDR2 SYGVQD, per germline (reference sequence). The CDR3 has 16 residues. CDR3 sequence reads: CASSETSGRPYNEQFF. CDR3 nucleotides: TGCGCCAGCAGTGAGACTAGCGGGAGGCCATACAATGAGCAGTTCTTC.

The genes are TRBV6-5 and TRBJ2-7; tentatively, D is TRBD1 or TRBD2 (6 bases each). Germline CDR1 MNHEY, CDR2 SVGAGI. The CDR3 contains 15 residues. V was clipped by 6 bases and J by 6 bases, with 21 bases between them. DNA of the CDR3: TGTGCCAGCAGGAGGGGACTTGAACAGGGACCCGAGCAGTACTTC. It is translated as CASRRGLEQGPEQYF.

The chain joins TRBV5-8 to TRBJ1-2; 7 bases match TRBD1. Germline lookup yields CDR1 SGHTS and CDR2 YDEGEE. The CDR3 has 14 amino acids. V was clipped by 4 bases and J by 4 bases; unmatched bases: 7. The CDR3 is CASSVTGIRYGYTF. The CDR3 DNA sequence: TGTGCCAGCAGCGTGACAGGGATCCGCTATGGCTACACCTTC.

This chain connects TRBV11-2 to TRBJ2-3, with 10 nucleotides matching TRBD1. The CDR3 contains 19 residues. Trimming removed 2 bases from V and 4 bases from J; junction bases left unmatched: 15. The germline CDR1 and CDR2 sequences are SGHAT and FQNNGV. The CDR3 sequence: CASSLTNRDRGLLSDTQYF. The CDR3 nucleotides read TGTGCCAGCAGCTTAACCAACCGGGACAGGGGTTTACTATCAGATACGCAGTATTTT.

The chain couples TRBV18 to TRBJ2-3, with 10 nucleotides matching TRBD2. With 5 bases clipped from V and 6 bases from J, the junction kept 5 bases outside the gene matches. Germline CDR1 is KGHSH and CDR2 is LQKENI. This CDR3 spans 14 amino acids. The CDR3 is CASSGLAAWDTQYF. In DNA, the CDR3 is TGTGCCAGCTCAGGACTAGCGGCGTGGGATACGCAGTATTTT.

The chain joins TRBV5-6 to TRBJ2-7; a possible D gene is TRBD2 (5 bases). With 2 bases removed from V and 6 bases from J, the gap between germline ends came to 21 bases. Germline lookup yields CDR1 SGHDT and CDR2 YYEEEE. This CDR3 region has 16 residues. This CDR3 is CASSFFPNSPGGEQYF. Written as DNA, the CDR3 is TGTGCCAGCAGCTTTTTCCCAAACTCCCCCGGAGGCGAGCAGTACTTC.

The V gene is TRBV28, the J gene TRBJ1-1; no clear D gene. CDR3 length equals 13 residues. Per germline, CDR1 MDHEN and CDR2 SYDVKM. Trimming took off 6 bases at V and 4 bases at J, with 12 bases between the two ends. CDR3 in DNA: TGTGCCAGCAGGCTTCAGGCGATCACTGAAGCTTTCTTT. Protein sequence: CASRLQAITEAFF.

As for this clone: The identical CDR3 is also encoded by other nucleotide sequences in the sample. The chain uses TRBV7-2 and TRBJ1-2; D is unclear. The CDR3 covers 10 residues. Germline V CDR1 and CDR2: SGHTA, FQGNSA. Deletions cut 5 bases from V and 5 bases from J, with 3 bases between. The DNA of the CDR3 is TGTGCCAGCAGCAGTTATGGCTACACCTTC. Protein product: CASSSYGYTF.

This rearrangement joins TRBV18 to TRBJ1-4, with no clear D. This CDR3 region has 12 residues. V shed 3 bases and J shed 6 bases, with 5 bases lying between them. Germline assignment: CDR1 KGHSH and CDR2 LQKENI. This CDR3 is CASSPNDEKLFF. The CDR3 region has the DNA TGTGCCAGCTCACCCAATGATGAAAAACTGTTTTTT.

The gene calls are TRBV18 and TRBJ2-5; D possibly matches TRBD1 or TRBD2 (5 bases each). Trimming removed 1 base at V and 1 base at J, with 10 bases between. CDR1 and CDR2 (germline): KGHSH, LQKENI. The CDR3 contains 15 residues. CDR3 nucleotide sequence: TGTGCCAGCTCACCACTTACCGGGACCCAAGAGACCCAGTACTTC. It specifies CASSPLTGTQETQYF.